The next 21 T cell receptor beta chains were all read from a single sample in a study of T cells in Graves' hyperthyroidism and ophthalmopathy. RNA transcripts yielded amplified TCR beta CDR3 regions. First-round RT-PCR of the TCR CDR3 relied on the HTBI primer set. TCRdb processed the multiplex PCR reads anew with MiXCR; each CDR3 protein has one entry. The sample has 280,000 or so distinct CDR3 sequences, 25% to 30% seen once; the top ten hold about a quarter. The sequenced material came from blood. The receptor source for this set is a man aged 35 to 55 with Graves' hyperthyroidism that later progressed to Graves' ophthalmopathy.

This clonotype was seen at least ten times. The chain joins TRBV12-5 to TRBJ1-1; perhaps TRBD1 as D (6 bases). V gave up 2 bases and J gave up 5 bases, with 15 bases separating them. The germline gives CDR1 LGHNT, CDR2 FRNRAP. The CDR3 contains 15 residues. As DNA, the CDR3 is TGTGCTAGTGGTTTGCCCACAGGGAGGCCGACTGAAGCTTTCTTT. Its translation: CASGLPTGRPTEAFF.

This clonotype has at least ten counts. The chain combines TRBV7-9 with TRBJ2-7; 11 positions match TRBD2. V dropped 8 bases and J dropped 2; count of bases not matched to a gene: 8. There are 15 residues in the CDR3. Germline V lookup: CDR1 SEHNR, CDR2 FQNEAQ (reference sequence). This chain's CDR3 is CASGPTSGITYEQYF. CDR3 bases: TGTGCCAGCGGCCCGACTAGCGGGATAACCTACGAGCAGTACTTC.

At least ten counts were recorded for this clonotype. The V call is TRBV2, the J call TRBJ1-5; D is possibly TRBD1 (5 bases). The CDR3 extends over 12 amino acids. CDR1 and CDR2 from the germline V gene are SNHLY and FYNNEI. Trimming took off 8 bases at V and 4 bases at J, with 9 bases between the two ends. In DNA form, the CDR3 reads TGTGCCAGCGGGAGGGGTAATCAGCCCCAGCATTTT. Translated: CASGRGNQPQHF.

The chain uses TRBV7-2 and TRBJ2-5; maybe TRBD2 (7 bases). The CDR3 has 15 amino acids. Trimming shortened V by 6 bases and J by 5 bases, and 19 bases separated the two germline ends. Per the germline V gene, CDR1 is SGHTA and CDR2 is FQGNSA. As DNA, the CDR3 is TGTGCCAGCAGTCTAGAGGGGGGGGTAGGGGAGACCCAGTACTTC. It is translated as CASSLEGGVGETQYF.

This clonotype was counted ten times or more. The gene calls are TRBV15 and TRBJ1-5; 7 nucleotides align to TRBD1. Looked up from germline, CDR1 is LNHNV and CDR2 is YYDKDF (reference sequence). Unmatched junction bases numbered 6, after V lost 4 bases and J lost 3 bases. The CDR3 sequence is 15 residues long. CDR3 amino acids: CATSKGGQSNQPQHF. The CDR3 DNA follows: TGTGCCACCAGCAAGGGGGGACAGTCCAATCAGCCCCAGCATTTT.

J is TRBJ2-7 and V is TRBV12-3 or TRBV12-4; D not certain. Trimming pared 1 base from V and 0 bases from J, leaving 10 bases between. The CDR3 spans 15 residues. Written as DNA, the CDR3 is TGTGCCAGCAGTTTAGGGGCGGTCAGCTCCTACGAGCAGTACTTC. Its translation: CASSLGAVSSYEQYF.

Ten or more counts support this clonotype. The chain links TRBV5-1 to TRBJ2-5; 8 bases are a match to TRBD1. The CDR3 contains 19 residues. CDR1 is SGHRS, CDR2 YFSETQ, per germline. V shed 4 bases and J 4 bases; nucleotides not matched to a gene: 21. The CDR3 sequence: CASSQARQGRENLGETQYF. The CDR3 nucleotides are TGCGCCAGCAGCCAAGCGCGACAGGGGCGTGAGAACTTGGGAGAGACCCAGTACTTC. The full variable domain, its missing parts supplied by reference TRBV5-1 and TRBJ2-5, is KAGVTQTPRYLIKTRGQQVTLSCSPISGHRSVSWYQQTPGQGLQFLFEYFSETQRNKGNFPGRFSGRQFSNSRSEMNVSTLELGDSALYLCASSQARQGRENLGETQYFGPGTRLLVL.

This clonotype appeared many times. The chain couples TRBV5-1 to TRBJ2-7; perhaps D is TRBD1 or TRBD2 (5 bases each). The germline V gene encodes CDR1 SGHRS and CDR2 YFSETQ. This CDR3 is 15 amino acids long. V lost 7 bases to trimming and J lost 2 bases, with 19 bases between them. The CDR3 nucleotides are TGCGCCAGCCGAGGGGACCCAGGAATAACCTACGAGCAGTACTTC. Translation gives CASRGDPGITYEQYF.

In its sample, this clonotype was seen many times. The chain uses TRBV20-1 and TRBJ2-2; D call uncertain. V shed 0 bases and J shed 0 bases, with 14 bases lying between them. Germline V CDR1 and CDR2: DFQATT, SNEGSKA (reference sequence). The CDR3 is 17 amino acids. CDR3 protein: CSARDLVSAANTGELFF. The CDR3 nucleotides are TGCAGTGCTAGAGATCTGGTGAGCGCCGCGAACACCGGGGAGCTGTTTTTT.

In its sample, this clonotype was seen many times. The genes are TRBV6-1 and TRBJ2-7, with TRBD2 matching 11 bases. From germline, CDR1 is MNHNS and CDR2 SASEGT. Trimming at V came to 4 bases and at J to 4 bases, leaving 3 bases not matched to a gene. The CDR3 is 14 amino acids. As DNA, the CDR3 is TGTGCCAGCAGTGCCTTAGCGGGAGGGTACGAGCAGTACTTC. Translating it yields CASSALAGGYEQYF.

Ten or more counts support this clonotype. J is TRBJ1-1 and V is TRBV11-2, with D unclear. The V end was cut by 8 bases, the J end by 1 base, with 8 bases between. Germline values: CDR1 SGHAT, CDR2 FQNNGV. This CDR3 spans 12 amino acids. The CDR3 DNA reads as TGTGCCAGCTCCAGTGAGAACACTGAAGCTTTCTTT. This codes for CASSSENTEAFF.

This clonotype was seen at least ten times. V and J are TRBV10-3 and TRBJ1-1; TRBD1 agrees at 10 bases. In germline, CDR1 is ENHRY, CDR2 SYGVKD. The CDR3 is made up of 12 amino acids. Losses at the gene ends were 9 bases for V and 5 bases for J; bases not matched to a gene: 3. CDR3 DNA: TGTGCCATGGGGACAGGGGCTACTGAAGCTTTCTTT. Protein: CAMGTGATEAFF.

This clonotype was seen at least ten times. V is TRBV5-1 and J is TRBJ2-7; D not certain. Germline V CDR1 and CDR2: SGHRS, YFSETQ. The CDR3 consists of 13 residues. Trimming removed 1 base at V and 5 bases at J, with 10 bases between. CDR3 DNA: TGCGCCAGCAGCTTGTCATTACGGGACGAGCAGTACTTC. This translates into CASSLSLRDEQYF.

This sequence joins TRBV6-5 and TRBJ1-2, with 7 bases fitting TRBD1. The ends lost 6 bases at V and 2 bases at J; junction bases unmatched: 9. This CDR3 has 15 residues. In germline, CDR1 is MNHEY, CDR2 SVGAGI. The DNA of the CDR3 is TGTGCCAGCAGCTCCTCAGAGACAGGGAACTATGGCTACACCTTC. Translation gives CASSSSETGNYGYTF.

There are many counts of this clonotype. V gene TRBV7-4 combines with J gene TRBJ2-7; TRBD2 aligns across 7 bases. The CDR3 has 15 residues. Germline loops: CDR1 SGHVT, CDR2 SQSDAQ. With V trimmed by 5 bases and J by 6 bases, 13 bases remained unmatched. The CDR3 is CASSPPPGRDGEQYF. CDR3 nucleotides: TGTGCCAGCAGCCCACCACCAGGGAGGGATGGCGAGCAGTACTTC.

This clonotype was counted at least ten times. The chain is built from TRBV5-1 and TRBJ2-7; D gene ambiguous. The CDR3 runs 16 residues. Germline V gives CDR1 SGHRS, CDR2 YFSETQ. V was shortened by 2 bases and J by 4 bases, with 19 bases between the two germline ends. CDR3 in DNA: TGCGCCAGCAGCTTCGTACGAACTACCTCGGCGTACGAGCAGTACTTC. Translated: CASSFVRTTSAYEQYF.

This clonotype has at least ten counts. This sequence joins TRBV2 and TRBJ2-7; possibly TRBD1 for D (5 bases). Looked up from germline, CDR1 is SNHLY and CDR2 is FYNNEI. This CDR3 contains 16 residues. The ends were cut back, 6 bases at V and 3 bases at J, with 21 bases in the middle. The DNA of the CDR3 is TGTGCCAGCAGCTCGGACATCCCTGGATACAACTACGAGCAGTACTTC. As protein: CASSSDIPGYNYEQYF.

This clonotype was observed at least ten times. CDR3: CASSLVLAVAYEQYF. The CDR3 DNA reads TGTGCCAGCAGTTTAGTACTAGCGGTGGCCTACGAGCAGTACTTC. V is TRBV12-3 or TRBV12-4 and J is TRBJ2-7; 8 bases align to TRBD2. With V trimmed by 1 base and J by 2 bases, 4 bases remained unmatched. This CDR3 has 15 residues.

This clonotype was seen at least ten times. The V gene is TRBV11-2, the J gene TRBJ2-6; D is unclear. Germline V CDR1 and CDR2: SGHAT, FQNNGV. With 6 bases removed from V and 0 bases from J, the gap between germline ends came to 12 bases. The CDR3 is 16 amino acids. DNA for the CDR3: TGTGCCAGCAGATCCTCCTGGACCTCTGGGGCCAACGTCCTGACTTTC. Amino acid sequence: CASRSSWTSGANVLTF.

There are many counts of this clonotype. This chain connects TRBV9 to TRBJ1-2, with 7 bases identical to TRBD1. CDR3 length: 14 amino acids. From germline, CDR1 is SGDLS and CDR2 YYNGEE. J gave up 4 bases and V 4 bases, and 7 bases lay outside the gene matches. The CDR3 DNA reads TGTGCCAGCAGCAAAGGACAGGCCGGCTATGGCTACACCTTC. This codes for CASSKGQAGYGYTF.

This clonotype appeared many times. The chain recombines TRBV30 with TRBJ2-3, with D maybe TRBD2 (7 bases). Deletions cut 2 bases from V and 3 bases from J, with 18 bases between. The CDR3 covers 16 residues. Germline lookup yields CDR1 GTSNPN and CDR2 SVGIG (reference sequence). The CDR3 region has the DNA TGTGCCTGGAGTTCACGATCGGGGGGCAGGACAGATACGCAGTATTTT. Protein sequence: CAWSSRSGGRTDTQYF.